Shown below are 27 T cell receptor beta chains from a single sample sequenced in a study of radiotherapy plus CTLA-4 blockade in lung cancer. Sequenced by immunoSEQ multiplex PCR; TCRdb stores in-frame clones only, minus some. Of roughly 63,000 clones listed, approximately 67% are singletons. The source was peripheral blood, collected from a patient treated with radiotherapy plus ipilimumab. The receptors were sampled from a human donor with non-small cell lung cancer whose response to radiotherapy plus ipilimumab could not be evaluated.

The chain uses TRBV9 and TRBJ1-6, with TRBD1 matching over 10 bases. Trimming took 10 bases from V and 9 from J; bases not matched to a gene: 13. From germline, CDR1 is SGDLS and CDR2 YYNGEE. The length of the CDR3 is 15 residues. The CDR3 DNA sequence: TGTGCCTCCCGGACCGGGGACAGGGGTTTTTCACCCCTCCACTTT. Translated, it gives CASRTGDRGFSPLHF.

The rearrangement links TRBV4-2 to TRBJ2-1, with TRBD1 matching 8 bases. The CDR3 sequence is 16 residues long. V lost 0 bases to trimming and J lost 4 bases; unmatched junction nucleotides: 5. The germline V gene has CDR1 LGHNA and CDR2 YNFKEQ. The CDR3 loop reads CASSQDVGTGYNEQFF. Written as DNA, the CDR3 is TGTGCCAGCAGCCAAGATGTCGGGACAGGTTACAATGAGCAGTTCTTC.

The V and J genes are TRBV5-1 and TRBJ2-1; 7 bases line up with TRBD2. The germline gives CDR1 SGHRS, CDR2 YFSETQ. The trim removed 3 bases at V and 4 bases at J, leaving 10 bases unmatched. CDR3 length: 16 residues. CDR3 coding DNA: TGCGCCAGCAGCTCCAACGTGGTAGCGGGTTACAATGAGCAGTTCTTC. Translated, it gives CASSSNVVAGYNEQFF.

This chain links TRBV28 with TRBJ2-7; TRBD1 is a possible D gene (5 bases). This CDR3 comprises 14 residues. The germline gives CDR1 MDHEN, CDR2 SYDVKM. V was shortened by 5 bases and J by 0 bases, with 11 bases between the two germline ends. The DNA of the CDR3 is TGTGCCAGCAGTCCGACAGTTCTCTCCTACGAGCAGTACTTC. Protein product: CASSPTVLSYEQYF.

In its sample, this clone was seen a few times. The CDR3 is CASGLTKETQYF. DNA for the CDR3: TGTGCCAGCGGGCTGACGAAAGAGACCCAGTACTTC. The chain links TRBV5-4 to TRBJ2-5; D ambiguous. Germline CDR1 reads SGHNT; CDR2 reads YYREEE (reference sequence). This CDR3 region has 12 residues. V gave up 7 bases and J gave up 3 bases, with 10 bases separating them.

This chain joins TRBV18 and TRBJ1-1, with 9 bases fitting TRBD1. This CDR3 has 14 residues. After removal of 3 bases from V and 4 bases from J, the junction contained 3 bases not matched to a gene. Germline-derived CDR1 and CDR2 are KGHSH and LQKENI. The CDR3 DNA follows: TGTGCCAGCTCACCGGGACAGGGTGGCACTGAAGCTTTCTTT. Translated, it gives CASSPGQGGTEAFF.

The chain uses TRBV5-1 and TRBJ2-2, with 8 bases aligning to TRBD1. Losses at the gene ends were 4 bases for V and 1 base for J; bases not matched to a gene: 3. CDR1 and CDR2 (germline): SGHRS, YFSETQ. The CDR3 is 15 amino acids. Here the CDR3 reads CASSDRGKNTGELFF. CDR3 coding DNA: TGCGCCAGCAGCGACAGGGGAAAGAACACCGGGGAGCTGTTTTTT.

The V gene is TRBV18, the J gene TRBJ1-6, with a possible D match to TRBD1 (6 bases). The CDR3 consists of 18 residues. Between the trimmed V and J ends, which lost 3 bases and 0 bases, there was a span of 15 bases. The germline CDR1 and CDR2 sequences are KGHSH and LQKENI. CDR3 sequence: CASSPSYGGSSYNSPLHF. For the CDR3, the DNA is TGTGCCAGCTCACCCTCATATGGGGGCAGCTCCTATAATTCACCCCTCCACTTT.

This clone was picked up a small number of times. The CDR3 protein is CASSQVLADSYNEQFF. In DNA, the CDR3 is TGCGCCAGCAGCCAGGTACTAGCGGACTCCTACAATGAGCAGTTCTTC. This rearrangement joins TRBV4-1 to TRBJ2-1; 8 bases align to TRBD2. This CDR3 is 16 amino acids long. CDR1 is MGHRA, CDR2 YSYEKL, per germline. J was trimmed by 0 bases and V by 3 bases; bases with no gene match: 4.

This clone is a singleton in its sample. The chain combines TRBV4-1 with TRBJ1-5; D might be TRBD1 (5 bases). V lost 0 bases and J lost 9, with 15 bases in between. Germline CDR1 and CDR2: MGHRA and YSYEKL. This CDR3 has 15 residues. CDR3 amino acids: CASSQERGIVRPQHF. CDR3 bases: TGCGCCAGCAGCCAAGAACGGGGGATCGTTCGGCCCCAGCATTTT.

The V and J genes are TRBV5-1 and TRBJ2-2; D not certain. V was pared by 2 bases and J by 1 base, with 9 bases between. This CDR3 is 15 amino acids long. The V gene's germline CDR1 is SGHRS and CDR2 YFSETQ. The CDR3 DNA sequence: TGCGCCAGCAGCTTTGGTGGCAAGAACACCGGGGAGCTGTTTTTT. Protein: CASSFGGKNTGELFF.

The chain uses TRBV10-3 and TRBJ1-2; 7 bases align to TRBD1. Germline V CDR1 and CDR2: ENHRY, SYGVKD. This CDR3 has 13 amino acids. With V trimmed by 0 bases and J by 8 bases, 3 bases remained unmatched. CDR3 in amino acids: CAISESTGRGYTF. The CDR3 coding sequence is TGTGCCATCAGTGAGTCGACAGGGAGGGGCTACACCTTC.

The rearrangement links TRBV4-1 to TRBJ2-7; D unclear. The V gene's germline CDR1 is MGHRA and CDR2 YSYEKL. The CDR3 consists of 14 residues. With 3 bases removed from V and 1 base from J, the gap between germline ends came to 10 bases. As DNA, the CDR3 is TGCGCCAGCAGCCAGTTTCAGGTTTCCTACGAGCAGTACTTC. This translates into CASSQFQVSYEQYF.

The chain uses TRBV10-1 and TRBJ2-7; 8 bases agree with TRBD1. V lost 5 bases, J lost 1 base, and 7 bases stayed unmatched. The CDR3 is 15 amino acids. CDR1 and CDR2 (germline): WNHNN, SYGVQD (reference sequence). This chain's CDR3 is CASSLSTGVSYEQYF. The CDR3 DNA reads TGCGCCAGCAGTTTGTCGACAGGGGTATCCTACGAGCAGTACTTC.

The chain has TRBV27 and TRBJ2-5, with 13 bases aligning to TRBD2. The CDR3 contains 16 residues. J lost 5 bases, V lost 5 bases, and 8 bases had no gene match. Germline CDR1 is MNHEY and CDR2 is SMNVEV (reference sequence). The CDR3 protein is CASSPETSGGLETQYF. Written as DNA, the CDR3 is TGTGCCAGCAGTCCCGAGACTAGCGGGGGGTTGGAGACCCAGTACTTC.

This clone has just a few counts. The chain uses TRBV19 and TRBJ1-5; 9 bases align to TRBD1. V lost 3 bases to trimming and J lost 6 bases; unmatched junction nucleotides: 6. Germline V gives CDR1 LNHDA, CDR2 SQIVND (reference sequence). CDR3 size: 15 residues. The CDR3 sequence: CASSISTGGGQPQHF. DNA for the CDR3: TGTGCCAGTAGTATCAGCACAGGGGGCGGTCAGCCCCAGCATTTT. Full variable domain (outside the CDR3, taken from reference TRBV19 and TRBJ1-5): DGGITQSPKYLFRKEGQNVTLSCEQNLNHDAMYWYRQDPGQGLRLIYYSQIVNDFQKGDIAEGYSVSREKKESFPLTVTSAQKNPTAFYLCASSISTGGGQPQHFGDGTRLSIL.

Concerning this clone itself: Distinct nucleotide sequences in the sample also encode this CDR3. The rearrangement links TRBV5-4 to TRBJ1-1; the D gene is possibly TRBD1 (6 bases). The CDR3 is 14 amino acids. Germline V CDR1 and CDR2: SGHNT, YYREEE (reference sequence). With 0 bases removed from V and 1 base from J, the gap between germline ends came to 7 bases. CDR3 sequence reads: CASSLGDKNTEAFF. Here the CDR3 DNA reads TGTGCCAGCAGCTTGGGGGACAAGAACACTGAAGCTTTCTTT.

The chain links TRBV6-1 to TRBJ2-1; the D is unclear. V lost 0 bases, J lost 4 bases, and 7 bases lay in between. The CDR3 has 14 amino acids. Germline V CDR1 and CDR2: MNHNS, SASEGT. The DNA for the CDR3 is TGTGCCAGCAGTGAAGCCCGAGATTACAATGAGCAGTTCTTC. Protein product: CASSEARDYNEQFF.

V and J are TRBV5-1 and TRBJ1-2; D not resolved. The V gene lost 0 bases and the J gene lost 6 bases, with 6 bases spanning the gap. The germline gives CDR1 SGHRS, CDR2 YFSETQ. There are 12 residues in the CDR3. The CDR3 region has the DNA TGCGCCAGCAGCTTGGCCCAGGATGGCTACACCTTC. Amino acids: CASSLAQDGYTF.

The chain combines TRBV6-1 with TRBJ2-7, with D maybe TRBD2 (6 bases). Germline lookup yields CDR1 MNHNS and CDR2 SASEGT. The V end lost 8 bases, the J end lost 7 bases, and 18 bases lay between the germline ends. The CDR3 sequence is 13 residues long. CDR3 sequence (DNA): TGTGCCAGCGATTCTCCTAGGGCGGGGGAGCAGTACTTC. Translation gives CASDSPRAGEQYF.

The J gene is TRBJ1-1, the V gene TRBV11-2; D is perhaps TRBD1 (6 bases). Looked up from germline, CDR1 is SGHAT and CDR2 is FQNNGV. The CDR3 contains 14 residues. V was cut by 5 bases and J by 5 bases, with 15 bases left in between. In nucleotides, the CDR3 is TGTGCCAGCAGCCAGAACAGGGAAAGGACTGAAGCTTTCTTT. Its protein product is CASSQNRERTEAFF.

This clone was seen a single time. This chain connects TRBV4-2 to TRBJ2-7; D is unclear. The germline gives CDR1 LGHNA, CDR2 YNFKEQ. V lost 0 bases to trimming and J lost 3 bases, with 9 bases between them. CDR3 size: 14 residues. CDR3 protein: CASSQDQSGYEQYF. CDR3 sequence (DNA): TGTGCCAGCAGCCAAGATCAGTCTGGCTACGAGCAGTACTTC.

The rearrangement uses TRBV29-1 and TRBJ2-7, with 10 bases identical to TRBD1. CDR1 is SQVTM, CDR2 ANQGSEA, per germline. This CDR3 has 13 residues. With V trimmed by 5 bases and J by 5 bases, 6 bases remained unmatched. For the CDR3, the DNA is TGCAGCGTTCCGGGACAGGGGTCCAACGAGCAGTACTTC. As protein: CSVPGQGSNEQYF.

This chain joins TRBV7-9 and TRBJ2-2, with 7 bases aligning to TRBD1. The germline V gene has CDR1 SEHNR and CDR2 FQNEAQ (reference sequence). After removal of 6 bases from V and 4 bases from J, the junction contained 14 bases not matched to a gene. This CDR3 has 17 amino acids. DNA of the CDR3: TGTGCCAGCAGAGCTCGAGCCGGGACAGCACTCACCGGGGAGCTGTTTTTT. It is translated as CASRARAGTALTGELFF.

This sequence joins TRBV27 and TRBJ1-6; D gene unclear. The CDR3 runs 12 residues. The V end was cut by 11 bases, the J end by 0 bases, with 5 bases between. Germline loops: CDR1 MNHEY, CDR2 SMNVEV (reference sequence). The DNA for the CDR3 is TGTGCCTCGAGCTCCTATAATTCACCCCTCCACTTT. Translating gives CASSSYNSPLHF.

The V call is TRBV4-1, the J call TRBJ1-3, with D possibly matching TRBD1 (5 bases). The germline V and J ends were trimmed by 1 base and 3 bases, with 13 bases remaining between them. The germline V gene encodes CDR1 MGHRA and CDR2 YSYEKL. The CDR3 length is 16 residues. The CDR3 region has the DNA TGCGCCAGCAGCCAAGCCGCTACAGACAGTGGAAACACCATATATTTT. This sequence encodes CASSQAATDSGNTIYF.

This clone was found a few times. The chain carries TRBV5-6 and TRBJ2-7; TRBD1 agrees at 7 bases. The CDR3 extends over 15 amino acids. The V segment lost 0 bases and the J segment 2 bases; nucleotides outside the gene matches: 5. The germline gives CDR1 SGHDT, CDR2 YYEEEE. The CDR3 region has the DNA TGTGCCAGCAGCTTGGCCGGGACAGCGACCTACGAGCAGTACTTC. Translating gives CASSLAGTATYEQYF.